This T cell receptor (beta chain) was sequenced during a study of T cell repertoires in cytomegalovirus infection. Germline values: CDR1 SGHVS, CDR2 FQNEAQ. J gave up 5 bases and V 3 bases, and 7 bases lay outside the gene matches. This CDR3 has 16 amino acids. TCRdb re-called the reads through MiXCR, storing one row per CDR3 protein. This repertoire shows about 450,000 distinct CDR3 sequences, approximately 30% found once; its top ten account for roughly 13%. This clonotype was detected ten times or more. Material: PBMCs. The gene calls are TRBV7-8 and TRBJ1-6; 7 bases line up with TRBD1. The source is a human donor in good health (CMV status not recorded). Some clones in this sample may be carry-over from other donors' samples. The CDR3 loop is CASSFQPGQNNSPLHF. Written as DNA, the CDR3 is TGTGCCAGCAGCTTCCAACCGGGACAGAATAATTCACCCCTCCACTTT.